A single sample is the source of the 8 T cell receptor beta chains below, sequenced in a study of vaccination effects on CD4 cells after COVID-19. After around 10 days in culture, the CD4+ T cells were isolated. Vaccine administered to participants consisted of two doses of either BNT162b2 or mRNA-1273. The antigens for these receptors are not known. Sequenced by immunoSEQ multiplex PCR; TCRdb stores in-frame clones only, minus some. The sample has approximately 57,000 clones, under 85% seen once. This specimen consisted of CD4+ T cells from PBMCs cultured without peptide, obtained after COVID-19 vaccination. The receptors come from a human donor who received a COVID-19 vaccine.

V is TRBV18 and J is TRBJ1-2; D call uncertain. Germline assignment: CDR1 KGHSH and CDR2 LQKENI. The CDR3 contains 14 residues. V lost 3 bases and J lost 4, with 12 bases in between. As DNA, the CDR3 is TGTGCCAGCTCACCTACCGACGGGATCTATGGCTACACCTTC. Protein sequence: CASSPTDGIYGYTF.

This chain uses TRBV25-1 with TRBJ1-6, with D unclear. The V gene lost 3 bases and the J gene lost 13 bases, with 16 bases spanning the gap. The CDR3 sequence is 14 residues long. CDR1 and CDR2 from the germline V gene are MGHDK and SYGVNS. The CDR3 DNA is TGTGCCAGCAGTGAGTGGTACATAACACAGCCCCTCCACTTT. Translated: CASSEWYITQPLHF.

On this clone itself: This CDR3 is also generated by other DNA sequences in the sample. The CDR3: CASSETQGNQPQHF. DNA for the CDR3: TGTGCCAGCAGTGAGACACAGGGCAATCAGCCCCAGCATTTT. The V gene is TRBV2, the J gene TRBJ1-5; the D gene is possibly TRBD1 (5 bases). V lost 3 bases to trimming and J lost 2 bases, with 8 bases between them. This CDR3 comprises 14 residues. Looked up from germline, CDR1 is SNHLY and CDR2 is FYNNEI.

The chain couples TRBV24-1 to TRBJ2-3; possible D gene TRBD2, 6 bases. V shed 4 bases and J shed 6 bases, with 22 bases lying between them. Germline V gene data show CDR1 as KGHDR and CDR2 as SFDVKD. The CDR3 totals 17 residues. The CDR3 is CATSEGSGRGGMDTQYF. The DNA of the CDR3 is TGTGCCACCAGTGAGGGGTCAGGGCGGGGTGGTATGGATACGCAGTATTTT.

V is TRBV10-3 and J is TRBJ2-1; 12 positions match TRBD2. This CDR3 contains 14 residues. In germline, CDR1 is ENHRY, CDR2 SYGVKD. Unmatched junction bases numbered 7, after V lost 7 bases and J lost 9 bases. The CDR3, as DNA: TGTGCCATCAAGGCTAGCGGGAGGGCGGGTGAGCAGTTCTTC. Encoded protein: CAIKASGRAGEQFF.

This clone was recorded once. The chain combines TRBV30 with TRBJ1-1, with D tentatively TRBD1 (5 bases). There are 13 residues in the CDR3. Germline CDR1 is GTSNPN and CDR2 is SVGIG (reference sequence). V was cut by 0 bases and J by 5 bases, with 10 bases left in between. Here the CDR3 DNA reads TGTGCCTGGAGTGTACTGGGGGGTACTGAAGCTTTCTTT. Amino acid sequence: CAWSVLGGTEAFF.

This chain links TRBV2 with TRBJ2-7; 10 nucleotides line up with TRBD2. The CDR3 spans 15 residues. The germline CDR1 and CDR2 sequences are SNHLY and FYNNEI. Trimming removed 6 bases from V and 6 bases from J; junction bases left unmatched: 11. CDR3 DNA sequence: TGTGCCAGCAGACTTTCTAGCGGGAGAGCGGGCGAGCAGTACTTC. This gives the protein CASRLSSGRAGEQYF.

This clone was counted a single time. CDR3 amino acids: CAGTNTGELFF. The CDR3 DNA follows: TGTGCCGGCACAAACACCGGGGAGCTGTTTTTT. This chain links TRBV28 with TRBJ2-2; D not resolved. Germline CDR1 reads MDHEN; CDR2 reads SYDVKM. The V gene lost 11 bases and the J gene lost 2 bases, with 6 bases spanning the gap. The CDR3 has 11 amino acids.